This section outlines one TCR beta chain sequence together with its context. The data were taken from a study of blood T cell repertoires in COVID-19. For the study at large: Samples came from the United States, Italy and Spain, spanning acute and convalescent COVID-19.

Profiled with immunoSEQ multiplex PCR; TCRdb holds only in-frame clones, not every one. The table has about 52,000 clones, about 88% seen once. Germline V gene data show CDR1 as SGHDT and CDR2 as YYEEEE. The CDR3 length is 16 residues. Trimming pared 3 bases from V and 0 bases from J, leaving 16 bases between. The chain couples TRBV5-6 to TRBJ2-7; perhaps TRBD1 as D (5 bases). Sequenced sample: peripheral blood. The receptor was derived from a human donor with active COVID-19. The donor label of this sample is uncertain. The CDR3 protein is CASSSPGYRSSYEQYF. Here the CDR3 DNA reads TGTGCCAGCAGCTCTCCAGGGTATAGAAGCTCCTACGAGCAGTACTTC.